One sample yielded the 18 T cell receptor beta chains listed below, sequenced in a study of shared clonotypes between healthy human individuals. Naive CD8 cells were CD45RO-negative, positively selected for CCR7, excluding terminally differentiated effector memory CD45RA+ cells. Generated by immunoSEQ multiplex PCR, the TCRdb table keeps only in-frame clones and is missing some. The repertoire holds around 600,000 clones, 85% to 95% seen once, with around 0.12% in the top ten. The specimen was naive CD8+ T cells sorted from blood. These receptors all stem from a woman in her thirties in good health.

The chain recombines TRBV25-1 with TRBJ2-7, with 8 bases matching TRBD2. This CDR3 is built from 14 residues. The germline V gene has CDR1 MGHDK and CDR2 SYGVNS. Germline trimming cut 6 bases from V and 2 bases from J; bases unmatched to any gene: 6. CDR3: CASSTSGVPYEQYF. DNA of the CDR3: TGTGCCAGCAGCACTAGCGGAGTCCCCTACGAGCAGTACTTC.

V is TRBV4-2 and J is TRBJ1-1, with D hard to call. CDR1 and CDR2 (germline): LGHNA, YNFKEQ. With 0 bases removed from V and 8 bases from J, the gap between germline ends came to 7 bases. The CDR3 covers 12 residues. DNA of the CDR3: TGTGCCAGCAGCCAAGAGGATGGGGAAGCTTTCTTT. Its protein product is CASSQEDGEAFF.

The chain has TRBV27 and TRBJ2-1; perhaps D is TRBD1 or TRBD2 (5 bases each). Germline assignment: CDR1 MNHEY and CDR2 SMNVEV (reference sequence). V shed 3 bases and J shed 2 bases, with 11 bases lying between them. The CDR3 loop spans 15 amino acids. The CDR3 DNA sequence: TGTGCCAGCAGTTTGAGGGGCGGCCCCTACAATGAGCAGTTCTTC. It translates to CASSLRGGPYNEQFF.

This clone showed up just once. J is TRBJ1-1 and V is TRBV27; D is undetermined. V lost 6 bases to trimming and J lost 0 bases, with 17 bases between them. Germline V gives CDR1 MNHEY, CDR2 SMNVEV (reference sequence). The CDR3 contains 16 residues. CDR3 nucleotides: TGTGCCAGCAGCCTACTCTCGGACGCTCTGAACACTGAAGCTTTCTTT. It codes for CASSLLSDALNTEAFF.

J is TRBJ2-1 and V is TRBV30; a possible D gene is TRBD2 (5 bases). This CDR3 contains 14 residues. The germline V gene encodes CDR1 GTSNPN and CDR2 SVGIG (reference sequence). V lost 5 bases to trimming and J lost 1 base, with 12 bases between them. CDR3 bases: TGTGCCTGGGGACTCGGTATATCCTACAATGAGCAGTTCTTC. Translated: CAWGLGISYNEQFF.

The chain combines TRBV6-1 with TRBJ1-3; possibly TRBD1 for D (5 bases). The germline V gene encodes CDR1 MNHNS and CDR2 SASEGT. There are 18 residues in the CDR3. With 4 bases removed from V and 0 bases from J, the gap between germline ends came to 19 bases. CDR3 bases: TGTGCCAGCAGTGTTAGTGGGGGGACGGCGAACTCTGGAAACACCATATATTTT. Its translation: CASSVSGGTANSGNTIYF.

The chain is built from TRBV6-4 and TRBJ2-5; TRBD1 is a possible D gene (5 bases). The end of the DNA fits TRBJ2-7 better, so the J call may be wrong. The CDR3 is 13 residues long. Germline-derived CDR1 and CDR2 are MRHNA and SNTAGT. The CDR3 bases are TGTGCCAGCAGTGACTCGGGGCCCCACGAGCAGTACTTC. Translating gives CASSDSGPHEQYF.

The chain joins TRBV10-2 to TRBJ2-1; D not resolved. This CDR3 has 14 amino acids. V was clipped by 3 bases and J by 3 bases, with 9 bases between them. Looked up from germline, CDR1 is WSHSY and CDR2 is SAAADI. Written as DNA, the CDR3 is TGCGCCAGCAGTGAAACCACAGACTACAATGAGCAGTTCTTC. It codes for CASSETTDYNEQFF.

The chain has TRBV27 and TRBJ1-1, with 11 bases aligning to TRBD1. The V segment lost 5 bases and the J segment 6 bases; nucleotides outside the gene matches: 5. CDR3 length: 14 residues. In germline, CDR1 is MNHEY, CDR2 SMNVEV (reference sequence). The CDR3 loop is CASSTPGQGAEAFF. The CDR3 DNA reads as TGTGCCAGCAGTACGCCGGGACAGGGGGCTGAAGCTTTCTTT.

The gene calls are TRBV7-9 and TRBJ2-7, with 8 bases that match TRBD1. CDR3 length equals 15 residues. Germline V CDR1 and CDR2: SEHNR, FQNEAQ (reference sequence). Unmatched junction bases numbered 5, after V lost 1 base and J lost 3 bases. Here the CDR3 DNA reads TGTGCCAGCAGCTTAGGACAGGGGCGTAACTACGAGCAGTACTTC. The encoded protein is CASSLGQGRNYEQYF.

J is TRBJ2-7 and V is TRBV28; 9 bases fit TRBD1. The junction had 4 bases not matched to a gene; V was cut back by 3 bases and J by 4 bases. Per the germline V gene, CDR1 is MDHEN and CDR2 is SYDVKM. The CDR3 covers 14 residues. The CDR3 spells CASSLGDRAYEQYF. Written as DNA, the CDR3 is TGTGCCAGCAGTTTGGGGGACAGGGCTTACGAGCAGTACTTC.

The chain carries TRBV28 and TRBJ1-2; 10 nucleotides agree with TRBD1. V shed 5 bases and J 7 bases; nucleotides not matched to a gene: 13. Germline V gene sequence: CDR1 MDHEN, CDR2 SYDVKM. The CDR3 has 16 residues. The CDR3: CASSLQRTGGLGGYTF. CDR3 DNA: TGTGCCAGCAGTCTACAAAGGACAGGGGGGCTTGGTGGCTACACCTTC.

The chain's CDR3 is CASTPGGTGELFF. CDR3 sequence (DNA): TGTGCCAGTACCCCGGGGGGCACCGGGGAGCTGTTTTTT. The V call is TRBV19, the J call TRBJ2-2; 7 nucleotides align to TRBD2. The CDR3 is 13 residues long. Trimming removed 7 bases from V and 4 bases from J; junction bases left unmatched: 3. Germline V gene data show CDR1 as LNHDA and CDR2 as SQIVND (reference sequence).

This clone came up once. This chain links TRBV20-1 with TRBJ2-1, with D possibly TRBD2 on 6 matching bases. Trimming removed 2 bases at V and 8 bases at J, with 7 bases between. This CDR3 spans 11 amino acids. Germline V gene data show CDR1 as DFQATT and CDR2 as SNEGSKA (reference sequence). The CDR3: CSARQRDEQFF. As DNA, the CDR3 is TGCAGTGCTAGACAGCGGGATGAGCAGTTCTTC.

This rearrangement joins TRBV6-4 to TRBJ2-3; 12 bases are shared with TRBD2. The CDR3 totals 15 residues. Germline CDR1 reads MRHNA; CDR2 reads SNTAGT. The V segment lost 4 bases and the J segment 4 bases; nucleotides outside the gene matches: 3. The CDR3 DNA reads as TGTGCCAGCAGTGCACTAGCGGGAGGCGCAGATACGCAGTATTTT. It translates to CASSALAGGADTQYF.

V gene TRBV7-8 combines with J gene TRBJ2-1, with D perhaps matching TRBD1 (5 bases). V was pared by 1 base and J by 0 bases, with 7 bases between. The germline gives CDR1 SGHVS, CDR2 FQNEAQ. The CDR3 has 15 residues. The CDR3 nucleotides read TGTGCCAGCAGCTTAGACAGGAACTCCTACAATGAGCAGTTCTTC. Translation: CASSLDRNSYNEQFF.

The chain couples TRBV9 to TRBJ2-1; 11 nucleotides agree with TRBD2. V trimming: 0 bases; J trimming: 7 bases; junction bases outside the gene matches: 9. The CDR3 is 17 amino acids. Germline V gene lookup returns CDR1 SGDLS and CDR2 YYNGEE. In DNA, the CDR3 is TGTGCCAGCAGCGTAGGGCGGTTAGCGGGAGGGTTTAATGAGCAGTTCTTC. Its protein is CASSVGRLAGGFNEQFF.

A single count supports this clone. CDR3 protein: CASSLQFPTYEQYF. In DNA form, the CDR3 reads TGTGCCAGCAGTTTACAGTTTCCCACCTACGAGCAGTACTTC. The genes are TRBV28 and TRBJ2-7; D not certain. The germline CDR1 and CDR2 sequences are MDHEN and SYDVKM. Trimming pared 2 bases from V and 2 bases from J, leaving 10 bases between. The CDR3 spans 14 residues.